Listed below are T cell receptor beta chains from one sample, sequenced in a study of beta chain features in type 1 diabetes. Profiling relied on immunoSEQ multiplex PCR, and the TCRdb table lists in-frame clones only, not all of them. The sample includes about 160,000 clones, approximately 9% seen only once; the top ten take over 0.5%. What was sequenced was central memory CD4+ T cells from blood. The origin of the receptors is a woman aged 18 to 35 with type 1 diabetes. The CDR3 runs from the conserved cysteine through the conserved F or W. D genes are given only for firm matches. Clone size appears in some rows only: once, few, many, or a class for an expanded clone.

j_call: TRBJ1-3
d_call: -
v_call: TRBV30
clone_size: few
cdr3_nt: TGTGCCTGGAGTGTTAGCATCACCATATATTTT
cdr3_aa: CAWSVSITIYF

j_call: TRBJ2-1
d_call: -
v_call: TRBV5-4
clone_size: -
cdr3_nt: TGTGCCAGCAGCTTAGGGGGAGAGCAGTTCTTC
cdr3_aa: CASSLGGEQFF

j_call: TRBJ2-1
d_call: -
v_call: TRBV29-1
clone_size: -
cdr3_nt: TGCAGCGTTGGACACGGCGGGGCGTACAATGAGCAGTTCTTC
cdr3_aa: CSVGHGGAYNEQFF

j_call: TRBJ2-3
d_call: TRBD1
v_call: TRBV5-6
clone_size: -
cdr3_nt: TGTGCCAGCAGCAACAGGGGTTATAGCACAGATACGCAGTATTTT
cdr3_aa: CASSNRGYSTDTQYF

j_call: TRBJ2-2
d_call: -
v_call: TRBV7-2
clone_size: -
cdr3_nt: TGTGCCAGCAGTACCCATACAGGGTATATCGGGGAGCTGTTTTTT
cdr3_aa: CASSTHTGYIGELFF

j_call: TRBJ2-3
d_call: TRBD2
v_call: TRBV28
clone_size: few
cdr3_nt: TGTGCCAGCAGCCCCGGGGGGACAGATACGCAGTATTTT
cdr3_aa: CASSPGGTDTQYF

j_call: TRBJ2-2
d_call: -
v_call: TRBV25-1
clone_size: few
cdr3_nt: TGTGCCAGCCGACAGCCGAACACCGGGGAGCTGTTTTTT
cdr3_aa: CASRQPNTGELFF

j_call: TRBJ1-1
d_call: -
v_call: TRBV7-6
clone_size: few
cdr3_nt: TGTGCCAGCAGTCAACAACGGGGGAACACTGAAGCTTTCTTT
cdr3_aa: CASSQQRGNTEAFF

j_call: TRBJ2-1
d_call: -
v_call: TRBV5-1
clone_size: -
cdr3_nt: TGCGCCAGCAGCTTGGAGATCGCGGGCGCCTACAATGAGCAGTTCTTC
cdr3_aa: CASSLEIAGAYNEQFF

j_call: TRBJ1-2
d_call: -
v_call: TRBV20-1
clone_size: -
cdr3_nt: TGCAGTGCTAGCCCCAGGGATGGCTACACCTTC
cdr3_aa: CSASPRDGYTF

j_call: TRBJ2-3
d_call: TRBD2
v_call: TRBV5-6
clone_size: few
cdr3_nt: TGTGCCAGCAGCTGGGGACTAGCGGGGCCCACTAGCACAGATACGCAGTATTTT
cdr3_aa: CASSWGLAGPTSTDTQYF

j_call: TRBJ1-2
d_call: TRBD1
v_call: TRBV7-9
clone_size: -
cdr3_nt: TGTGCCAGCAGCTCCGACAGGGGGGCCTATGGCTACACCTTC
cdr3_aa: CASSSDRGAYGYTF

j_call: TRBJ1-2
d_call: TRBD1
v_call: TRBV7-2
clone_size: few
cdr3_nt: TGTGCCAGCAGCTTCCCGGGACAGCATGGCTACACCTTC
cdr3_aa: CASSFPGQHGYTF

j_call: TRBJ2-2
d_call: TRBD2
v_call: TRBV28
clone_size: -
cdr3_nt: TGTGCCAGCAGTTTAAGGCTAGCGGGGACCGGGGAGCTGTTTTTT
cdr3_aa: CASSLRLAGTGELFF

j_call: TRBJ1-1
d_call: -
v_call: TRBV7-8
clone_size: few
cdr3_nt: TGTGCCAGCAGCTTACAGTACACTGAAGCTTTCTTT
cdr3_aa: CASSLQYTEAFF

j_call: TRBJ1-1
d_call: TRBD1
v_call: TRBV30
clone_size: -
cdr3_nt: TGTGCCTGGAGTGTACAGGGGGAAACTGAAGCTTTCTTT
cdr3_aa: CAWSVQGETEAFF

j_call: TRBJ1-2
d_call: TRBD1
v_call: TRBV2
clone_size: few
cdr3_nt: TGTGCCAGCAGAACCGGGACAGGGACTGGCTACACCTTC
cdr3_aa: CASRTGTGTGYTF

j_call: TRBJ2-7
d_call: -
v_call: TRBV5-6
clone_size: -
cdr3_nt: TGTGCCAGCAGCCCGGTGCAGGGTCCCCACGAGCAGTACTTC
cdr3_aa: CASSPVQGPHEQYF

j_call: TRBJ2-1
d_call: -
v_call: TRBV7-2
clone_size: few
cdr3_nt: TGTGCCAGCAGCCCAGGAGGAGTCTACAATGAGCAGTTCTTC
cdr3_aa: CASSPGGVYNEQFF

j_call: TRBJ1-5
d_call: -
v_call: TRBV5-1
clone_size: -
cdr3_nt: TGCGCCAGCAGCCCGGACGGGGGTTCGGGGCAGCCCCAGCATTTT
cdr3_aa: CASSPDGGSGQPQHF

j_call: TRBJ2-3
d_call: TRBD2
v_call: TRBV30
clone_size: few
cdr3_nt: TGTGCCTGGAGTAGGGAGGGTGGCACAGATACGCAGTATTTT
cdr3_aa: CAWSREGGTDTQYF

j_call: TRBJ2-3
d_call: TRBD2
v_call: TRBV9
clone_size: few
cdr3_nt: TGTGCCAGCAGCGTAAGCGGGGGCACAGATACGCAGTATTTT
cdr3_aa: CASSVSGGTDTQYF

j_call: TRBJ2-1
d_call: -
v_call: TRBV7-2
clone_size: once
cdr3_nt: TGTGCCAGCAGCTTAGAACTCAGCGATCTTGAGCAGTTCTTC
cdr3_aa: CASSLELSDLEQFF

j_call: TRBJ2-5
d_call: TRBD1
v_call: TRBV25-1
clone_size: -
cdr3_nt: TGTGCCAGCAGTGGGTTACCGGGACAGGGGGAGGAGACCCAGTACTTC
cdr3_aa: CASSGLPGQGEETQYF

j_call: TRBJ2-3
d_call: -
v_call: TRBV30
clone_size: few
cdr3_nt: TGTGCCTGGACCGTACGTGCGGGCACAGATACGCAGTATTTT
cdr3_aa: CAWTVRAGTDTQYF

j_call: TRBJ1-2
d_call: -
v_call: TRBV28
clone_size: few
cdr3_nt: TGTGCCAGCAGTTCACAGGGCTATGGCTACACCTTC
cdr3_aa: CASSSQGYGYTF

j_call: TRBJ2-5
d_call: -
v_call: TRBV6-1
clone_size: few
cdr3_nt: TGTGCCAGCAGTGAAGTGGCAGGGCAAGAGACCCAGTACTTC
cdr3_aa: CASSEVAGQETQYF

j_call: TRBJ1-5
d_call: -
v_call: TRBV29-1
clone_size: few
cdr3_nt: TGCAGCGTTGAAGATACCAGGGATGGGCTTTATAGCAATCAGCCCCAGCATTTT
cdr3_aa: CSVEDTRDGLYSNQPQHF